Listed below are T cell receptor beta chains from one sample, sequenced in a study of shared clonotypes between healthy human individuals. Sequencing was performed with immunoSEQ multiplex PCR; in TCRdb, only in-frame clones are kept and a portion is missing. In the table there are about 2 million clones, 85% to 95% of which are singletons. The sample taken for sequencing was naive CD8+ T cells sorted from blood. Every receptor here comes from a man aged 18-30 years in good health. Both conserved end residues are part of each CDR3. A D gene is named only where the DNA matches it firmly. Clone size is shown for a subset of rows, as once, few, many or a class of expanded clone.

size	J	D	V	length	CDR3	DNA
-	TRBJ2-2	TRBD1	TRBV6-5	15	CASTNGQGNTGELFF	TGTGCCAGCACCAACGGACAGGGAAACACCGGGGAGCTGTTTTTT
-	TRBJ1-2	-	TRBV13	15	CASSFISSAPDGYTF	TGTGCCAGCAGCTTCATTTCCTCGGCTCCCGATGGCTACACCTTC
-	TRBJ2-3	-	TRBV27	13	CASSPTSSDTQYF	TGTGCCAGCAGTCCCACTTCTTCCGATACGCAGTATTTT
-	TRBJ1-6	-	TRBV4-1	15	CASSQGTPGDSPLHF	TGCGCCAGCAGCCAAGGTACTCCCGGAGATTCACCCCTCCACTTT
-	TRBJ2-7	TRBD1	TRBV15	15	CATSYTPTGLHEQYF	TGTGCCACCAGCTACACCCCGACAGGGCTGCACGAGCAGTACTTC
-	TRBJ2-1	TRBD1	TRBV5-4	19	CASSPKGPWGTDSYNEQFF	TGTGCCAGCAGCCCAAAGGGGCCTTGGGGGACAGATTCCTACAATGAGCAGTTCTTC
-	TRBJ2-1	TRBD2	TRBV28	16	CASSLSLGLAGLGQFF	TGTGCCAGCAGTTTATCCCTGGGACTAGCGGGGTTAGGGCAGTTCTTC
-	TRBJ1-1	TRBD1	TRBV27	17	CASSLRADRGLNTEAFF	TGTGCCAGCAGTTTGAGGGCCGACAGGGGGCTCAACACTGAAGCTTTCTTT
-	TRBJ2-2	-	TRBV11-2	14	CASSAQGPTGELFF	TGTGCCAGCAGCGCACAGGGCCCCACCGGGGAGCTGTTTTTT
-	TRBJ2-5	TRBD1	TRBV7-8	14	CASSLGQGEETQYF	TGTGCCAGCAGCTTAGGACAGGGGGAAGAGACCCAGTACTTC
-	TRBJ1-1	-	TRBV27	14	CASSLASSYTEAFF	TGTGCCAGCAGTTTAGCGTCATCCTACACTGAAGCTTTCTTT
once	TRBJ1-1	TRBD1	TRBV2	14	CASSGDRDPSEAFF	TGTGCCAGCAGTGGGGACAGGGACCCCTCTGAAGCTTTCTTT
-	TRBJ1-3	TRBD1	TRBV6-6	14	CASSLDRAGNTIYF	TGTGCCAGCAGCCTGGACAGGGCTGGAAACACCATATATTTT
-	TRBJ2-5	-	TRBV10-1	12	CASSDPGETQYF	TGCGCCAGCAGTGATCCGGGGGAGACCCAGTACTTC
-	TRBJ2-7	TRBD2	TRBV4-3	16	CASSQEAGGETYEQYF	TGCGCCAGCAGCCAAGAAGCGGGAGGCGAAACCTACGAGCAGTACTTC
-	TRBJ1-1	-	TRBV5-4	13	CASSSGISTEAFF	TGTGCCAGCAGCTCAGGGATTTCCACTGAAGCTTTCTTT
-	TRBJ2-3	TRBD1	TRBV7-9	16	CASSLTGTGYTDTQYF	TGTGCCAGCAGCTTAACCGGGACAGGGTACACAGATACGCAGTATTTT
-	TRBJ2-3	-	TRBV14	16	CASSPRQDDLTDTQYF	TGTGCCAGCAGCCCCAGACAGGATGACCTCACAGATACGCAGTATTTT
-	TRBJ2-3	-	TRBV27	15	CASSLVQPGTDTQYF	TGTGCCAGCAGTTTAGTCCAACCGGGAACAGATACGCAGTATTTT